Listed here are 22 T cell receptor beta chains from one sample, sequenced in a study of breast tumors, draining lymph nodes, adjacent tissues. TCRdb independently ran MiXCR on the multiplex PCR reads; one entry per CDR3 protein. The sample gives roughly 14,000 distinct CDR3 sequences, 55% of which show up once; over 25% is in the top ten. The material sequenced was tumor-adjacent breast tissue. The receptor source for this set is a female donor with breast cancer. Some clones in this sample may be carry-over from other donors' samples.

V and J are TRBV29-1 and TRBJ1-2; D uncertain. The CDR3 runs 11 residues. Trimming shortened V by 3 bases and J by 8 bases, and 10 bases separated the two germline ends. The germline V gene has CDR1 SQVTM and CDR2 ANQGSEA. In DNA, the CDR3 is TGCAGCGTTGATTTGGCGAAGGGCTACACCTTC. Its translation is CSVDLAKGYTF.

This chain uses TRBV7-8 with TRBJ1-5, with 11 bases matching TRBD1. The CDR3 has 16 residues. Per germline, CDR1 SGHVS and CDR2 FQNEAQ. V trimming: 4 bases; J trimming: 7 bases; junction bases outside the gene matches: 9. CDR3 protein: CASSSLRDRGGQPQHF. The CDR3 bases are TGTGCCAGCAGCTCCCTCAGGGACAGGGGGGGACAGCCCCAGCATTTT.

This clonotype came up many times. The rearrangement uses TRBV5-8 and TRBJ2-1; D not resolved. This CDR3 contains 16 residues. Germline lookup yields CDR1 SGHTS and CDR2 YDEGEE. Trimming pared 0 bases from V and 0 bases from J, leaving 10 bases between. This CDR3 is CASSLASKRSYNEQFF. The DNA of the CDR3 is TGTGCCAGCAGCTTGGCCTCGAAGCGCTCCTACAATGAGCAGTTCTTC.

This clonotype was recorded at least ten times. Compared with germline, one end of the junction differs, possibly owing to a read error. The chain carries TRBV20-1 and TRBJ2-5, with TRBD2 identical over 8 bases. CDR3 length equals 16 residues. In germline, CDR1 is DFQATT, CDR2 SNEGSKA (reference sequence). The CDR3 coding sequence is TGCGCCATACAGGAGGCTAGCGGCAAAGCGGGAGAGGCCCAGTACTTC. It is translated as CAIQEASGKAGEAQYF.

This clonotype was observed at least ten times. This chain links TRBV25-1 with TRBJ2-7, with D possibly TRBD1 on 5 matching bases. This CDR3 is 14 amino acids long. Trimming cost V 0 bases and J 0 bases, with 6 bases left between them. Germline CDR1 reads MGHDK; CDR2 reads SYGVNS. The CDR3, as DNA: TGTGCCAGCAGTGAATATAGGGGCTCCTACGAGCAGTACTTC. Encoded protein: CASSEYRGSYEQYF.

In this sample, this clonotype turned up many times. The chain combines TRBV27 with TRBJ2-7; 7 bases fit TRBD1. The CDR3 sequence is 16 residues long. After removal of 5 bases from V and 3 bases from J, the junction contained 13 bases not matched to a gene. Germline V lookup: CDR1 MNHEY, CDR2 SMNVEV (reference sequence). In DNA form, the CDR3 reads TGTGCCAGCAGTCCGGGACAGCCCGTCCGGGACTACGAGCAGTACTTC. Protein product: CASSPGQPVRDYEQYF.

This clonotype was seen repeatedly, ten times or more. A read error may explain this, as a much larger clone is one base away. CDR3 protein: CASSQVPGSGGYTF. The DNA for the CDR3 is TGTGCCAGCAGCCAAGTGCCAGGGAGTGGCGGCTACACCTTC. The chain is built from TRBV3-1 and TRBJ1-2, with a possible D match to TRBD1 (5 bases). Germline-derived CDR1 and CDR2 are LGHDT and YNNKEL (reference sequence). Trimming removed 1 base at V and 8 bases at J, with 14 bases between. The CDR3 contains 14 residues.

The genes are TRBV29-1 and TRBJ2-3, with D possibly matching TRBD1 (6 bases). Germline CDR1 and CDR2: SQVTM and ANQGSEA. This CDR3 spans 14 amino acids. Between the trimmed V and J ends, which lost 3 bases and 3 bases, there was a span of 13 bases. DNA of the CDR3: TGCAGCGTTGACAGAAGAGGGGGTACAGATACGCAGTATTTT. This sequence encodes CSVDRRGGTDTQYF.

The chain uses TRBV24-1 and TRBJ1-2, with D uncertain. The CDR3 sequence is 14 residues long. Deletions cut 4 bases from V and 2 bases from J, with 10 bases between. Germline assignment: CDR1 KGHDR and CDR2 SFDVKD. Here the CDR3 DNA reads TGTGCCACCAGTGACACGGGGTACAACTATGGCTACACCTTC. This translates into CATSDTGYNYGYTF.

J is TRBJ1-2 and V is TRBV12-3 or TRBV12-4; 9 nucleotides line up with TRBD1. Trimming cost V 8 bases and J 6 bases; bases outside gene matches: 4. The CDR3 is 12 residues long. The CDR3 region has the DNA TGTGCCAGCTGGACAGGGGAAGATGGCTACACCTTC. It yields the protein CASWTGEDGYTF.

The rearrangement uses TRBV20-1 and TRBJ2-3, with a possible D match to TRBD2 (7 bases). V lost 6 bases, J lost 4 bases, and 14 bases lay in between. This CDR3 contains 13 residues. Per the germline V gene, CDR1 is DFQATT and CDR2 is SNEGSKA (reference sequence). Here the CDR3 reads CSALRGGADTQYF. The DNA for the CDR3 is TGCAGTGCCCTTAGGGGGGGGGCAGATACGCAGTATTTT.

This sequence joins TRBV20-1 and TRBJ2-2, with a weak D call TRBD2 (6 bases). The germline V gene encodes CDR1 DFQATT and CDR2 SNEGSKA (reference sequence). The ends were cut back, 0 bases at V and 6 bases at J, with 23 bases in the middle. This CDR3 has 18 residues. CDR3 DNA sequence: TGCAGTGCTAGAGATCTGGCCATCGGAGCGGGCTTTTCCGGGGAGCTGTTTTTT. Translating gives CSARDLAIGAGFSGELFF.

The table lists this clonotype with many counts. The chain is built from TRBV19 and TRBJ1-2; 10 nucleotides agree with TRBD1. CDR3 size: 15 residues. CDR1 and CDR2 from the germline V gene are LNHDA and SQIVND (reference sequence). With V trimmed by 5 bases and J by 2 bases, 5 bases remained unmatched. The CDR3, as DNA: TGTGCCAGTAGTCCCGGGACAGGGGCCAACTATGGCTACACCTTC. As protein: CASSPGTGANYGYTF.

The rearrangement joins TRBV12-3 or TRBV12-4 to TRBJ2-1, with TRBD1 matching over 7 bases. V was pared by 2 bases and J by 8 bases, with 9 bases of the junction left unmatched. The CDR3 totals 15 residues. CDR3 nucleotide sequence: TGTGCCAGCAGTTTACAGGGGGTCCGAAGGGATGAGCAGTTCTTC. Its protein is CASSLQGVRRDEQFF.

In DNA form, the CDR3 reads TGTGCCAGCAGTTTCAGTGGATATCAGCCCCAGCATTTT. Protein sequence: CASSFSGYQPQHF. The chain uses TRBV12-3 or TRBV12-4 and TRBJ1-5; unclear D gene. This CDR3 is built from 13 residues. The V end lost 3 bases, the J end lost 5 bases, and 8 bases lay between the germline ends.

V is TRBV20-1 and J is TRBJ1-4; no clear D gene. Germline V gene lookup returns CDR1 DFQATT and CDR2 SNEGSKA (reference sequence). The CDR3 is made up of 14 amino acids. Trimming took 3 bases from V and 4 from J, leaving 12 bases between them. The CDR3 sequence is CSARAGSVNEKLFF. The CDR3 DNA is TGCAGTGCTAGGGCAGGCAGCGTTAATGAAAAACTGTTTTTT.

In this sample, this clonotype turned up many times. The chain carries TRBV3-1 and TRBJ1-2; D is possibly TRBD1 (6 bases). Germline V lookup: CDR1 LGHDT, CDR2 YNNKEL (reference sequence). V was clipped by 1 base and J by 8 bases, with 11 bases between them. This CDR3 region has 13 residues. As DNA, the CDR3 is TGTGCCAGCAGCCAAGGGGGGGCAGGGGGCTACACCTTC. Amino acids: CASSQGGAGGYTF.

This clonotype is medium-sized by share. The chain carries TRBV25-1 and TRBJ2-7; TRBD2 is a possible D gene (7 bases). The CDR3 loop spans 14 amino acids. V dropped 4 bases and J dropped 6 bases, with 16 bases sitting between them. CDR1 MGHDK and CDR2 SYGVNS come from the germline V gene. Here the CDR3 DNA reads TGTGCCAGCAGTGTGGGGGGGGCGTCCGGCGAGCAGTACTTC. It is translated as CASSVGGASGEQYF.

This rearrangement joins TRBV20-1 to TRBJ2-7; a weak D match, TRBD2 (5 bases). The V gene's germline CDR1 is DFQATT and CDR2 SNEGSKA (reference sequence). Trimming left V 1 base short and J 3 bases short, with 10 bases between. The CDR3 covers 13 residues. The CDR3 sequence is CSARVPGDYEQYF. The CDR3 bases are TGCAGTGCTAGAGTGCCCGGGGACTACGAGCAGTACTTC.

The rearrangement uses TRBV24-1 and TRBJ1-2, with 7 bases fitting TRBD1. Germline lookup yields CDR1 KGHDR and CDR2 SFDVKD. J was trimmed by 4 bases and V by 8 bases; bases with no gene match: 12. The CDR3 sequence is 15 residues long. CDR3 in amino acids: CATTPYRGRFYGYTF. The CDR3 DNA reads as TGTGCCACCACCCCCTACAGGGGTCGATTCTATGGCTACACCTTC.

Of note for this clonotype: An end of the junction differs from the germline gene, which may be a read error. J is TRBJ2-5 and V is TRBV20-1; D is possibly TRBD1 or TRBD2 (5 bases each). Germline V CDR1 and CDR2: DFQATT, SNEGSKA (reference sequence). This CDR3 spans 15 amino acids. The CDR3 spells CSARSEGRPDGTQCF. The CDR3 DNA reads as TGCAGTGCTAGATCCGAGGGCCGCCCTGACGGGACCCAGTGCTTC.

This chain connects TRBV12-3 or TRBV12-4 to TRBJ1-4, with D uncertain. The CDR3 contains 14 residues. The V and J ends lost 7 bases and 7 bases respectively, with 16 bases between them. The CDR3 DNA sequence: TGTGCCAGCACCGCGGCCGCGGAGGGTGAAAAACTGTTTTTT. Translation gives CASTAAAEGEKLFF.